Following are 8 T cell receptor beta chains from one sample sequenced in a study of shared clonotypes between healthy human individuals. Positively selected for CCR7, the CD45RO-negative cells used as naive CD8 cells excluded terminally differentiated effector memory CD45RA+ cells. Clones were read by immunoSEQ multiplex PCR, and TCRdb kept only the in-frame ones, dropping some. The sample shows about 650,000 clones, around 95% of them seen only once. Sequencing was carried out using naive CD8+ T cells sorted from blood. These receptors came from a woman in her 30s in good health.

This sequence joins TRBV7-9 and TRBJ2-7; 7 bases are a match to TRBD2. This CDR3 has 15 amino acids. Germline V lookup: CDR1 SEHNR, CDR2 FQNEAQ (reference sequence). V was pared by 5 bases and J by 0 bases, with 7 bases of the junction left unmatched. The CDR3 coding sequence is TGTGCCAGCAGCCCGGGGGGACGGAGCTCCTACGAGCAGTACTTC. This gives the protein CASSPGGRSSYEQYF. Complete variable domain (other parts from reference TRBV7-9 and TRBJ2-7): DTGVSQNPRHKITKRGQNVTFRCDPISEHNRLYWYRQTLGQGPEFLTYFQNEAQLEKSRLLSDRFSAERPKGSFSTLEIQRTEQGDSAMYLCASSPGGRSSYEQYFGPGTRLTVT.

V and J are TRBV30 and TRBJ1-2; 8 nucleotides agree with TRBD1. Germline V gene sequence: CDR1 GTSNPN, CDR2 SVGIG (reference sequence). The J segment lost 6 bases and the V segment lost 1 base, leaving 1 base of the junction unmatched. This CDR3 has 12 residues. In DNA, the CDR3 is TGTGCCTGGAGTGAGACAGGGGATGGCTACACCTTC. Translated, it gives CAWSETGDGYTF.

DNA for the CDR3: TGTGCCAGCAGGGAAAGCGGGAGAGCCTACGAGCAGTACTTC. Translating it yields CASRESGRAYEQYF. The chain is built from TRBV2 and TRBJ2-7, with TRBD2 matching 8 bases. The trim removed 6 bases at V and 2 bases at J, leaving 6 bases unmatched. The CDR3 runs to 14 residues. Germline CDR1 reads SNHLY; CDR2 reads FYNNEI.

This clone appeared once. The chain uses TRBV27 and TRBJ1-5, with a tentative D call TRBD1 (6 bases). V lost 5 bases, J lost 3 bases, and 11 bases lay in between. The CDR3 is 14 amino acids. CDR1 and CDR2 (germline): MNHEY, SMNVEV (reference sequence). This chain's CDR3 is CASSPRQANQPQHF. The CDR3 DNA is TGTGCCAGCAGTCCGCGACAGGCCAATCAGCCCCAGCATTTT.

The CDR3 nucleotides are TGTGCCAGCAGTTTTGGGACTAGCGGGGGGAGAGGGCATGAGCAGTTCTTC. Its translation: CASSFGTSGGRGHEQFF. V is TRBV27 and J is TRBJ2-1, with TRBD2 identical over 15 bases. This CDR3 has 17 residues. V lost 3 bases, J lost 8 bases, and 8 bases stayed unmatched. Looked up from germline, CDR1 is MNHEY and CDR2 is SMNVEV (reference sequence).

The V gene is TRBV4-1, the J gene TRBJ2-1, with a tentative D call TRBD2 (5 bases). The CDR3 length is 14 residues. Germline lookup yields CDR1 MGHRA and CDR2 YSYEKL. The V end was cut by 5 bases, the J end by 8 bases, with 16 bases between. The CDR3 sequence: CASSGSREGYEQFF. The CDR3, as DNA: TGCGCCAGCAGCGGCTCCCGGGAAGGCTATGAGCAGTTCTTC.

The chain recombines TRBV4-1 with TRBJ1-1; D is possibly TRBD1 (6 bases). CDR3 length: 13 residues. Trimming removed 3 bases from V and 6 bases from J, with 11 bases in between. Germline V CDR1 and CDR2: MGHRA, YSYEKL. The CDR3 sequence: CASSHLGAAEAFF. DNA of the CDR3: TGCGCCAGCAGCCATTTGGGGGCTGCTGAAGCTTTCTTT.

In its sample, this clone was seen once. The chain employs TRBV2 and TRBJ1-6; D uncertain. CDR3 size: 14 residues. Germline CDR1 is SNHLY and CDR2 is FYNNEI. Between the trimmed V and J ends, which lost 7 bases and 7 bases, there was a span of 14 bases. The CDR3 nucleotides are TGTGCCAGCACCGCCGGGTTTGGCAATTCACCCCTCCACTTT. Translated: CASTAGFGNSPLHF.